The 32 T cell receptor beta chains reported below all come from one sample, sequenced in a study of CD4 T cells in relation to SARS-CoV-2 and coronaviruses. The table came from immunoSEQ multiplex PCR; TCRdb's copy has only in-frame clones and leaves some out. The table shows about 68,000 clones, with approximately 95% occurring only once. CD4+ T cells from unexposed donors were obtained before the COVID-19 pandemic (2011-2018). The sample consisted of naive CD4+ T cells from PBMCs. The subset: naive CD4+ T cells isolated by negative enrichment. The receptors were sampled from a human donor in good health.

The chain employs TRBV5-1 and TRBJ1-2; TRBD1 agrees at 8 bases. Trimming at V came to 4 bases and at J to 1 base, leaving 3 bases not matched to a gene. CDR3 length: 14 residues. Germline V gives CDR1 SGHRS, CDR2 YFSETQ. CDR3 loop: CASSLDRVNYGYTF. Written as DNA, the CDR3 is TGCGCCAGCAGCCTGGACAGGGTTAACTATGGCTACACCTTC.

This clone has only one observation. This sequence joins TRBV19 and TRBJ2-7; the match to TRBD1 covers 8 bases. J lost 7 bases, V lost 5 bases, and 13 bases had no gene match. The V gene's germline CDR1 is LNHDA and CDR2 SQIVND (reference sequence). This CDR3 spans 15 amino acids. The CDR3 region is CASSGGQARPREQYF. CDR3 DNA sequence: TGTGCCAGTAGTGGGGGACAGGCCCGCCCTAGAGAGCAGTACTTC.

V is TRBV9 and J is TRBJ1-2; D is unresolved. The germline gives CDR1 SGDLS, CDR2 YYNGEE. The CDR3 is made up of 12 amino acids. Trimming pared 7 bases from V and 0 bases from J, leaving 7 bases between. CDR3 nucleotides: TGTGCCAGCGCCGGACCTAACTATGGCTACACCTTC. It encodes CASAGPNYGYTF.

The V gene is TRBV7-3, the J gene TRBJ1-1; 8 positions match TRBD1. V dropped 2 bases and J dropped 4; count of bases not matched to a gene: 3. This CDR3 has 14 residues. Germline V CDR1 and CDR2: SGHTA, FQGTGA. CDR3 loop: CASSLQGAVTEAFF. The CDR3, as DNA: TGTGCCAGCAGCTTACAGGGGGCAGTCACTGAAGCTTTCTTT. Together with reference TRBV7-3 and TRBJ1-1, the CDR3 gives the full variable domain: GAGVSQTPSNKVTEKGKYVELRCDPISGHTALYWYRQSLGQGPEFLIYFQGTGAADDSGLPNDRFFAVRPEGSVSTLKIQRTERGDSAVYLCASSLQGAVTEAFFGQGTRLTVV.

This chain uses TRBV6-5 with TRBJ2-2; D is unclear. The V gene lost 11 bases and the J gene lost 7 bases, with 11 bases spanning the gap. CDR1 and CDR2 from the germline V gene are MNHEY and SVGAGI. There are 11 residues in the CDR3. CDR3: CAADRSGELFF. CDR3 DNA: TGTGCCGCGGACCGGAGCGGGGAGCTGTTTTTT.

This clone showed up just a few times. This chain uses TRBV2 with TRBJ2-7; 7 bases fit TRBD1. J lost 4 bases, V lost 3 bases, and 6 bases had no gene match. The germline V gene has CDR1 SNHLY and CDR2 FYNNEI. The CDR3 is made up of 14 amino acids. The CDR3 protein is CASSDQGELYEQYF. CDR3 nucleotides: TGTGCCAGCAGTGACCAGGGGGAGTTATACGAGCAGTACTTC.

This sequence joins TRBV27 and TRBJ1-1, with unresolved D. Germline assignment: CDR1 MNHEY and CDR2 SMNVEV (reference sequence). Trimming took off 3 bases at V and 1 base at J, with 6 bases between the two ends. The CDR3 spans 13 residues. CDR3 DNA: TGTGCCAGCAGTTTTACACGGAACACTGAAGCTTTCTTT. Translated, it gives CASSFTRNTEAFF.

The V call is TRBV2, the J call TRBJ2-1, with 7 nucleotides matching TRBD2. The CDR3 is 15 residues long. The junction had 10 bases not matched to a gene; V was cut back by 7 bases and J by 4 bases. Per germline, CDR1 SNHLY and CDR2 FYNNEI. In DNA form, the CDR3 reads TGTGCCAGCACTCGAGGATCCGGGAGGTACAATGAGCAGTTCTTC. Protein sequence: CASTRGSGRYNEQFF. Based on the CDR3 plus reference TRBV2 and TRBJ2-1, the full variable domain is EPEVTQTPSHQVTQMGQEVILRCVPISNHLYFYWYRQILGQKVEFLVSFYNNEISEKSEIFDDQFSVERPDGSNFTLKIRSTKLEDSAMYFCASTRGSGRYNEQFFGPGTRLTVL.

This chain joins TRBV25-1 and TRBJ2-6; D is uncertain. This CDR3 is built from 13 residues. V was shortened by 6 bases and J by 2 bases, with 5 bases between the two germline ends. The V gene's germline CDR1 is MGHDK and CDR2 SYGVNS. CDR3 loop: CASRRTGANVLTF. DNA of the CDR3: TGTGCCAGCAGGCGGACTGGGGCCAACGTCCTGACTTTC. The full variable domain, with the rest looked up from reference TRBV25-1 and TRBJ2-6, is EADIYQTPRYLVIGTGKKITLECSQTMGHDKMYWYQQDPGMELHLIHYSYGVNSTEKGDLSSESTVSRIRTEHFPLTLESARPSHTSQYLCASRRTGANVLTFGAGSRLTVL.

The genes are TRBV11-3 and TRBJ2-3; 8 bases are a match to TRBD1. CDR3 length equals 15 residues. CDR1 is SGHNT and CDR2 is YENEEA in the germline V gene. Trimming took 5 bases from V and 0 from J; bases not matched to a gene: 4. CDR3 sequence: CASSNRGVSTDTQYF. The DNA of the CDR3 is TGTGCCAGCAGCAACAGGGGGGTCAGCACAGATACGCAGTATTTT.

The rearrangement links TRBV6-1 to TRBJ1-2, with no clear D. Trimming pared 3 bases from V and 0 bases from J, leaving 5 bases between. This CDR3 spans 13 amino acids. In germline, CDR1 is MNHNS, CDR2 SASEGT. The CDR3 DNA follows: TGTGCCAGCAGTGACGGGACTAACTATGGCTACACCTTC. It translates to CASSDGTNYGYTF.

This chain links TRBV7-2 with TRBJ1-1; weak D call: TRBD1 (5 bases). CDR3 length equals 18 residues. V lost 1 base to trimming and J lost 5 bases, with 23 bases between them. CDR1 and CDR2 from the germline V gene are SGHTA and FQGNSA. CDR3 sequence: CASSLVGVWAGRSTEAFF. CDR3 in DNA: TGTGCCAGCAGCTTAGTCGGGGTTTGGGCAGGGCGGTCGACTGAAGCTTTCTTT.

The CDR3 sequence is CASSPSRGDSPLHF. The CDR3 DNA is TGCGCCAGCAGCCCCTCCAGGGGTGATTCACCCCTCCACTTT. The chain uses TRBV5-1 and TRBJ1-6; TRBD1 might be the D (6 bases). Germline values: CDR1 SGHRS, CDR2 YFSETQ. Trimming took 4 bases from V and 8 from J, leaving 13 bases between them. This CDR3 has 14 amino acids.

The chain carries TRBV18 and TRBJ1-3; D unresolved. This CDR3 has 17 amino acids. Per germline, CDR1 KGHSH and CDR2 LQKENI. Trimming shortened V by 0 bases and J by 2 bases, and 14 bases separated the two germline ends. As DNA, the CDR3 is TGTGCCAGCTCACCACCATCCGGTAGAGGGCCTGGAAACACCATATATTTT. Translated, it gives CASSPPSGRGPGNTIYF.

The rearrangement joins TRBV19 to TRBJ2-2, with TRBD2 matching over 11 bases. Losses at the gene ends were 5 bases for V and 1 base for J; bases not matched to a gene: 12. CDR1 is LNHDA, CDR2 SQIVND, per germline (reference sequence). This CDR3 spans 19 amino acids. CDR3 sequence: CASSRLAGGAFGNTGELFF. CDR3 nucleotide sequence: TGTGCCAGTAGTCGGCTAGCGGGAGGAGCGTTCGGGAACACCGGGGAGCTGTTTTTT.

The chain carries TRBV28 and TRBJ1-4; maybe TRBD1 (5 bases). The CDR3 contains 14 residues. Looked up from germline, CDR1 is MDHEN and CDR2 is SYDVKM. The germline V and J ends were trimmed by 6 bases and 5 bases, with 13 bases remaining between them. The CDR3 DNA sequence: TGTGCCAGCAGGGAGGGGACGGGGAATGAAAAACTGTTTTTT. Translation gives CASREGTGNEKLFF.

The rearrangement uses TRBV3-1 (or the pseudogene TRBV3-2) and TRBJ2-3; TRBD2 matches at 8 bases. The CDR3 consists of 14 residues. The V segment lost 1 base and the J segment 5 bases; nucleotides outside the gene matches: 2. Germline V gene sequence: CDR1 LGHDT, CDR2 YNNKEL (reference sequence). In DNA, the CDR3 is TGTGCCAGCAGCCAAGGGCTAGCGGGAGATACGCAGTATTTT. Its translation is CASSQGLAGDTQYF.

This clone has just one count. This chain joins TRBV29-1 and TRBJ2-5; 7 bases map to TRBD2. The CDR3 runs 13 residues. V gave up 8 bases and J gave up 2 bases; unmatched junction bases: 8. Per germline, CDR1 SQVTM and CDR2 ANQGSEA. The CDR3 region is CSFRGDYQETQYF. CDR3 nucleotides: TGCAGCTTCCGGGGGGACTATCAAGAGACCCAGTACTTC.

The chain employs TRBV15 and TRBJ1-5, with a possible D match to TRBD1 (5 bases). Trimming pared 5 bases from V and 2 bases from J, leaving 19 bases between. Per germline, CDR1 LNHNV and CDR2 YYDKDF (reference sequence). This CDR3 has 17 amino acids. CDR3 sequence reads: CATSGYMGPGGNQPQHF. The CDR3 DNA sequence: TGTGCCACCAGCGGTTACATGGGGCCTGGGGGCAATCAGCCCCAGCATTTT.

The CDR3, as DNA: TGTGCCAGCAGCAGAACAGGGTCTAACTATGGCTACACCTTC. Translated, it gives CASSRTGSNYGYTF. The chain uses TRBV6-5 and TRBJ1-2, with D possibly being TRBD1 (6 bases). With 6 bases removed from V and 0 bases from J, the gap between germline ends came to 11 bases. This CDR3 has 14 residues. Germline V CDR1 and CDR2: MNHEY, SVGAGI.

The V and J genes are TRBV7-9 and TRBJ2-7, with 9 positions matching TRBD2. Trimming removed 0 bases from V and 2 bases from J; junction bases left unmatched: 8. Germline V lookup: CDR1 SEHNR, CDR2 FQNEAQ (reference sequence). The CDR3 loop spans 17 amino acids. CDR3 bases: TGTGCCAGCAGCTTAGCGCTGGCACAGCGGGGGGCCTACGAGCAGTACTTC. Protein: CASSLALAQRGAYEQYF.

CDR3 in amino acids: CASSTRTLTDTQYF. For the CDR3, the DNA is TGCGCCAGCAGCACCCGGACCCTCACAGATACGCAGTATTTT. This chain uses TRBV5-1 with TRBJ2-3; D uncertain. The CDR3 contains 14 residues. Germline V gives CDR1 SGHRS, CDR2 YFSETQ. The ends were cut back, 4 bases at V and 2 bases at J, with 11 bases in the middle.

The rearrangement joins TRBV6-5 to TRBJ2-1, with unresolved D. This CDR3 region has 11 residues. V was trimmed by 6 bases and J by 7 bases, leaving 7 bases between them. CDR1 is MNHEY and CDR2 is SVGAGI in the germline V gene. In DNA, the CDR3 is TGTGCCAGCAGCCGAGGTAATGAGCAGTTCTTC. Protein sequence: CASSRGNEQFF.

This chain joins TRBV24-1 and TRBJ2-1; D perhaps matches TRBD2 (5 bases). The CDR3 has 14 amino acids. CDR1 KGHDR and CDR2 SFDVKD come from the germline V gene. Trimming took 4 bases from V and 6 from J, leaving 12 bases between them. The CDR3 DNA follows: TGTGCCACCAGTGACCCACTAGAAGGCAATGAGCAGTTCTTC. Its protein product is CATSDPLEGNEQFF.

The chain carries TRBV10-3 and TRBJ2-7, with D perhaps assigned TRBD1 or TRBD2 (5 bases each). The V end was cut by 6 bases, the J end by 0 bases, with 15 bases between. The CDR3 consists of 15 residues. Looked up from germline, CDR1 is ENHRY and CDR2 is SYGVKD. CDR3 loop: CAIRLDGAYSYEQYF. The CDR3 DNA sequence: TGTGCCATCAGACTAGACGGGGCGTACTCCTACGAGCAGTACTTC.

The chain carries TRBV7-9 and TRBJ2-3, with 8 bases fitting TRBD1. V was pared by 4 bases and J by 5 bases, with 11 bases of the junction left unmatched. Germline CDR1 SEHNR, CDR2 FQNEAQ (reference sequence). The CDR3 sequence is 16 residues long. In nucleotides, the CDR3 is TGTGCCAGCAGCTCCACCTCGGGACAGGACGGAGATACGCAGTATTTT. It specifies CASSSTSGQDGDTQYF.

The rearrangement joins TRBV7-3 to TRBJ2-7, with D perhaps matching TRBD1 (6 bases). V was shortened by 5 bases and J by 2 bases, with 16 bases between the two germline ends. CDR1 SGHTA and CDR2 FQGTGA come from the germline V gene. This CDR3 comprises 15 residues. The DNA for the CDR3 is TGTGCCAGCAGCCCCGTCCCAGGACAGACCTACGAGCAGTACTTC. It codes for CASSPVPGQTYEQYF.

The rearrangement links TRBV9 to TRBJ2-7, with a possible D match to TRBD1 (5 bases). CDR3 length: 15 residues. CDR1 SGDLS and CDR2 YYNGEE come from the germline V gene. Trimming pared 4 bases from V and 1 base from J, leaving 15 bases between. In DNA form, the CDR3 reads TGTGCCAGCAGCCCCCGTGGGCAGGGTTCCTACGAGCAGTACTTC. Translation gives CASSPRGQGSYEQYF.

The V and J genes are TRBV7-3 and TRBJ2-5; D possibly matches TRBD1 or TRBD2 (5 bases each). Trimming took 5 bases from V and 5 from J, leaving 12 bases between them. Germline CDR1 is SGHTA and CDR2 is FQGTGA. CDR3 length: 13 amino acids. CDR3 in amino acids: CASSPTGPETQYF. DNA of the CDR3: TGTGCCAGCAGCCCAACGGGGCCGGAGACCCAGTACTTC.

The V and J genes are TRBV30 and TRBJ1-1; tentative D call: TRBD1 (5 bases). The V and J ends lost 0 bases and 9 bases respectively, with 11 bases between them. The CDR3 totals 12 residues. Germline V gives CDR1 GTSNPN, CDR2 SVGIG (reference sequence). CDR3 sequence: CAWSVGAGQAFF. The CDR3, as DNA: TGTGCCTGGAGTGTAGGGGCAGGGCAAGCTTTCTTT. The complete variable domain, with remaining parts taken from reference TRBV30 and TRBJ1-1, reads SQTIHQWPATLVQPVGSPLSLECTVEGTSNPNLYWYRQAAGRGLQLLFYSVGIGQISSEVPQNLSASRPQDRQFILSSKKLLLSDSGFYLCAWSVGAGQAFFGQGTRLTVV.

This clone was observed once. The rearrangement links TRBV7-2 to TRBJ2-1; 10 bases line up with TRBD1. V shed 6 bases and J 0 bases; nucleotides not matched to a gene: 5. The CDR3 totals 16 residues. Germline values: CDR1 SGHTA, CDR2 FQGNSA. CDR3 protein: CASRLTGGVSYNEQFF. The CDR3 DNA follows: TGTGCCAGCAGGTTGACAGGGGGCGTCTCCTACAATGAGCAGTTCTTC. Filled out from reference TRBV7-2 and TRBJ2-1, the complete variable domain reads GAGVSQSPSNKVTEKGKDVELRCDPISGHTALYWYRQSLGQGLEFLIYFQGNSAPDKSGLPSDRFSAERTGGSVSTLTIQRTQQEDSAVYLCASRLTGGVSYNEQFFGPGTRLTVL.

This chain joins TRBV27 and TRBJ1-4, with 10 bases lining up with TRBD1. The CDR3 runs to 16 residues. Germline CDR1 and CDR2: MNHEY and SMNVEV (reference sequence). Unmatched junction bases numbered 3, after V lost 0 bases and J lost 5 bases. CDR3 protein: CASSLSRGQGNEKLFF. The DNA for the CDR3 is TGTGCCAGCAGTTTATCTAGGGGACAGGGGAATGAAAAACTGTTTTTT.